This T cell receptor beta chain is drawn from a study of shared clonotypes between healthy human individuals. Study-wide background: Those who served as donors were two women and three men between the ages of 18 and 49. Study-wide results and caveats: Only blood was sampled; tissue repertoires likely differ.

Per germline, CDR1 MDHEN and CDR2 SYDVKM. V dropped 3 bases and J dropped 3 bases, with 18 bases sitting between them. There are 16 residues in the CDR3. The genomic DNA of each subset was split evenly across several immunoSEQ plates. Authors' methods: ImmunoSEQ yielded junction-only sequences lacking quality scores, so filtering differed. The assay was immunoSEQ multiplex PCR, and TCRdb's table has in-frame clones only and misses some. V and J calls and clone size are as listed in that table; D and trimming were resolved from the DNA. The sample comprises fewer than 600,000 clones, roughly 77% of which are singletons, and under 15% rests with the top ten. In regard to this clone: Its antigen is currently unknown.

The origin of this receptor is a woman between 40 and 55 years old in good health. Some clones in this sample may be carry-over from other donors' samples. The chain recombines TRBV28 with TRBJ2-7; D gene ambiguous. The sample taken for sequencing was PBMCs. The CDR3 DNA reads as TGTGCCAGCAGTTTTACAAGGGTGCTAGAGGTCTACGAGCAGTACTTC. Its protein is CASSFTRVLEVYEQYF.